A single T cell receptor (beta chain) is shown here with its context. Its antigen remains unidentified. The record has no base qualities; no much larger clone is one base away. This sample was sequenced with an Illumina NovaSeq 6000. TCR cDNA was synthesized by 5'RACE template switching, which introduced a universal primer site and unique molecular identifiers. Priming for cDNA synthesis came from both the TCR alpha and TCR beta constant segments. Library amplification involved two PCR steps, and the second step added sample barcodes and sequencing adapters. Libraries were sequenced on Illumina HiSeq 2500 (2x100 bp) or NovaSeq (2x150 bp). The authors' analysis ran thus. Reads were demultiplexed and collapsed into UMI consensus sequences with MIGEC, and V(D)J alignment was performed with MiXCR. Vaccine-responding clonotypes were defined with edgeR using replicate PBMC samples, requiring FDR below 0.01 and a log2 fold change above 5 up to day 15. CD4 or CD8 identity was assigned to each bulk clonotype according to whether the clonotype was present at higher abundance in the sequenced CD4 repertoire or the sequenced CD8 repertoire. The raw public data were reprocessed by TCRdb itself: fastp quality trimming at Q25, MiXCR clonotype calling, in-frame beta chains only. Rows are combined by CDR3 protein, so each entry shows the most common genes and DNA. The authors' filters were not applied to this entry. In this sample the table shows around 320,000 distinct CDR3 sequences, 8.7% of which occur a single time. The ten largest clones take up about 3.7% of the sample.

This entry is derived from a study of T cells after yellow fever vaccination (dated 2019 in TCRdb). With respect to the entire study: The SMART-Seq v4 Ultra Low Input RNA kit was used to prepare libraries from fractions with low cell numbers. To follow T-cell clones before and after both primary and booster YFV17D yellow fever vaccination, bulk TCR alpha and beta repertoires underwent longitudinal sequencing. The cohort comprised two healthy male donors, one aged 18 to 30 and one aged 30 to 40 years. Bulk PBMC replicates and cell subsets were isolated from blood drawn at multiple timepoints before and after both primary and secondary immunization.

The paper as a whole reports these results and caveats: A small share of clonotypes was detected in both CD4 and CD8 compartments, with the overlap likely arising from convergent recombination. Most clones expanded after primary vaccination were re-detected after the booster (96% of CD4 and approximately 85% of CD8), suggesting broad memory maintenance. Compared with the primary T-cell response, the secondary T-cell response was faster but weaker, reaching its peak on day 5 rather than on day 15. The study included only two donors, which limits how far the findings can be generalized. FACS-sorted repertoires could contain abundant contaminating clonotypes from the bulk population, so computational filtering was required.

The sample's treatment or condition label, decoded: live attenuated yellow fever vaccine strain. PBMCs were isolated from peripheral blood using a standard Ficoll-Paque protocol. CD4 and CD8 T-cell fractions were isolated with Dynabeads CD4 and CD8 positive selection kits. RNA was extracted with TriZol from bulk PBMCs, CD4 and CD8 fractions, and dextramer-positive and dextramer-negative fractions. V loses 3 bases, J loses 0 bases, and the germline ends lie 21 bases apart. Sequences SGHRS (CDR1) and YFSETQ (CDR2) are obtained from the germline V gene. The CDR3, from cysteine to phenylalanine, totals 19 residues. The CDR3 DNA has 57 bases and is translated from base 1.

Sequencing used CD4+ T cells sorted from PBMCs, obtained 5 days after the yellow fever booster vaccination. This receptor was taken from a man in his late teens or twenties who received the YFV17D yellow fever vaccine. The rearranged segments are TRBV5-1 and TRBJ1-4, and perhaps TRBD1 as D gene, on 5 matching bases. The sequence in DNA is TGCGCCAGCAGCTCGCCAGGGCAGTCAGGCCTTGCAACTAATGAAAAACTGTTTTTT. Its protein product is CASSSPGQSGLATNEKLFF.